The 3 T cell receptor beta chains reported below all come from one sample, sequenced in a study of human T cells and chemical hapten exposure. The time point denotes: patch test 3, about 24 weeks after DPC sensitization. The treatment was: therapeutic diphenylcyclopropenone sensitization with weekly scalp DPC. Each CDR3 protein gets one entry after TCRdb re-called the RACE reads with MiXCR. This table has roughly 71,000 distinct CDR3 sequences, around 10% appearing once. This specimen consisted of whole blood, obtained in connection with sensitization to the hapten diphenylcyclopropenone (DPC). All receptors derive from a woman between 50 and 59 years old with alopecia areata. Some clones in this sample may be carry-over from other donors' samples.

This clonotype was detected a few times. V gene TRBV29-1 combines with J gene TRBJ1-1; 7 nucleotides align to TRBD1. J lost 3 bases, V lost 6 bases, and 10 bases had no gene match. The CDR3 contains 14 residues. Germline CDR1 is SQVTM and CDR2 is ANQGSEA. CDR3 nucleotide sequence: TGCAGCGTCGGGGGACAGATTTATGACACTGAAGCTTTCTTT. Translated: CSVGGQIYDTEAFF.

This clonotype was counted a few times. V and J are TRBV29-1 and TRBJ2-5; 11 nucleotides align to TRBD2. The CDR3 is made up of 15 amino acids. The ends lost 6 bases at V and 2 bases at J; junction bases unmatched: 8. Germline CDR1 is SQVTM and CDR2 is ANQGSEA. The CDR3 nucleotides are TGCAGCGTGGAACCGGGACTAGCGGATCAAGAGACCCAGTACTTC. This encodes CSVEPGLADQETQYF. Looking up the rest from reference TRBV29-1 and TRBJ2-5 gives the full variable domain: SAVISQKPSRDICQRGTSLTIQCQVDSQVTMMFWYRQQPGQSLTLIATANQGSEATYESGFVIDKFPISRPNLTFSTLTVSNMSPEDSSIYLCSVEPGLADQETQYFGPGTRLLVL.

This clonotype has a handful of counts. This rearrangement joins TRBV6-1 to TRBJ2-7; 7 bases fit TRBD2. With V trimmed by 2 bases and J by 4 bases, 5 bases remained unmatched. CDR1 is MNHNS and CDR2 is SASEGT in the germline V gene. This CDR3 is built from 14 residues. CDR3 in DNA: TGTGCCAGCAGTGAATCCCCGGGAGGATACGAGCAGTACTTC. The encoded protein is CASSESPGGYEQYF.